Listed below are T cell receptor beta chains from one sample, sequenced in a study of blood T cell repertoires in COVID-19. This table comes from immunoSEQ multiplex PCR, and its TCRdb copy is limited to in-frame clones, with some not included. Counted here are about 200,000 clones, about 90% occurring once; the ten biggest clones make up 1.2%. The sequencing sample was made of PBMCs or T cells enriched from blood (not recorded which). These receptors came from a man under 40 who had recovered from COVID-19. CDR3s include the opening cysteine and the closing phenylalanine or tryptophan.

j_call: TRBJ1-5; v_call: TRBV19; cdr3_aa: CAQGGNQPQHF
j_call: TRBJ1-3; v_call: TRBV7-2; cdr3_aa: CASSLGPGPGNTIYF
j_call: TRBJ1-1; v_call: TRBV21-1; cdr3_aa: CASSKELGGSWGTEAFF
j_call: TRBJ2-5; v_call: TRBV14; cdr3_aa: CASSQQIGGETQYF
j_call: TRBJ2-1; v_call: TRBV5-1; cdr3_aa: CASGRDLYNEQFF
j_call: TRBJ1-1; v_call: TRBV27; cdr3_aa: CASRDAGYTEAFF
j_call: TRBJ1-2; v_call: TRBV4-3; cdr3_aa: CASSPGGEGYGYTF
j_call: TRBJ2-7; v_call: TRBV30; cdr3_aa: CAWSVSREQYF
j_call: TRBJ2-5; v_call: TRBV6-2/TRBV6-3; cdr3_aa: CASSYERGRETQYF
j_call: TRBJ2-1; v_call: TRBV20-1; cdr3_aa: CSASRTPRTSVGNEQFF
j_call: TRBJ1-4; v_call: TRBV15; cdr3_aa: CATSRGDRDPEKLFF
j_call: TRBJ2-2; v_call: TRBV2; cdr3_aa: CASSEGENTGELFF
j_call: TRBJ2-7; v_call: TRBV5-8; cdr3_aa: CASSWRTSGRATGEQYF
j_call: TRBJ2-2; v_call: TRBV19; cdr3_aa: CASSIRLMTRQNTGELFF
j_call: TRBJ1-2; v_call: TRBV9; cdr3_aa: CASSVGAGDYGYTF
j_call: TRBJ2-3; v_call: TRBV9; cdr3_aa: CASRGRHPGETTQYF
j_call: TRBJ2-1; v_call: TRBV6-5; cdr3_aa: CASSRLAGRSDEQFF
j_call: TRBJ2-1; v_call: TRBV5-1; cdr3_aa: CASSLGGTGGHNEQFF
j_call: TRBJ2-5; v_call: TRBV29-1; cdr3_aa: CSVFQGGTQYF
j_call: TRBJ1-2; v_call: TRBV2; cdr3_aa: CASRKQGSDYGYTF
j_call: TRBJ2-1; v_call: TRBV28; cdr3_aa: CASSQTGTGGDEQFF
j_call: TRBJ2-1; v_call: TRBV11-3; cdr3_aa: CASSLGQGDGEQFF
j_call: TRBJ1-5; v_call: TRBV18; cdr3_aa: CASSPDRGFGNQPQHF
j_call: TRBJ1-1; v_call: TRBV11-3; cdr3_aa: CASSFRGTNTEAFF
j_call: TRBJ1-3; v_call: TRBV25-1; cdr3_aa: CASRPQGAGNTIYF
j_call: TRBJ1-2; v_call: TRBV3-1/TRBV3-2; cdr3_aa: CASSQDISGEYGYTF
j_call: TRBJ2-7; v_call: TRBV14; cdr3_aa: CASSQVRGGASSYEQYF
j_call: TRBJ2-4; v_call: TRBV28; cdr3_aa: CASSPPNRGDYIQYF
j_call: TRBJ2-1; v_call: TRBV7-8; cdr3_aa: CASSSGAGGLNEQFF
j_call: TRBJ2-2; v_call: TRBV11-2; cdr3_aa: CAIRNRHMNTGELFF
j_call: TRBJ1-2; v_call: TRBV5-4; cdr3_aa: CASSWGTGTGGGYTF
j_call: TRBJ1-2; v_call: TRBV4-1; cdr3_aa: CASSQVAGTGGLNGYTF
j_call: TRBJ1-1; v_call: TRBV11-2; cdr3_aa: CASSADRGTEAFF